Given below is one T cell receptor beta chain in context. The data stem from a study of blood T cell repertoires in COVID-19. Germline V gene sequence: CDR1 MNHEY, CDR2 SVGAGI. Between the trimmed V and J ends, which lost 8 bases and 1 base, there was a span of 13 bases. The CDR3 runs 14 residues. TCRdb keeps only in-frame clones here, not all; method: immunoSEQ multiplex PCR. This table has over 250,000 clones, about 88% appearing once. Sample: PBMCs or T cells enriched from blood (not recorded which). The sequence came from a man aged 55 to 69 who had recovered from COVID-19. The chain is built from TRBV6-5 and TRBJ2-3, with D perhaps matching TRBD2 (6 bases). Written as DNA, the CDR3 is TGTGCCAGCGGAGGCGGGACTGGCACAGATACGCAGTATTTT. Translation gives CASGGGTGTDTQYF.